Sequencing of this T cell receptor (beta chain) was carried out in a study of T cell repertoires in cytomegalovirus infection. Study summary: Recently identified HLA-C-restricted CMV epitopes were used, and well-studied HLA-B-restricted CMV epitopes were used as well. CMV infection and matching HLA type were both indicated by public TCR beta signatures.

Overall study findings and caveats: HLA-C-restricted CMV-specific TCR beta clonotypes were dominant in the ex vivo response.

TCRdb redid the calling of the reads with MiXCR, one entry per CDR3 protein. The table lists about 920,000 distinct CDR3 sequences, approximately 33% of them singletons, with about an eighth in the top ten. V was trimmed by 0 bases and J by 1 base, leaving 7 bases between them. The CDR3 is 15 residues long. CDR1 is LGHDT and CDR2 is YNNKEL in the germline V gene (reference sequence). Comment on this clonotype: Its target is not known.

The material was cultured CD8+ T cells from PBMCs, obtained from culture after CMV antigen stimulation. V is TRBV3-1 and J is TRBJ2-1; D ambiguous. This receptor was taken from a human donor in good health (CMV status not recorded). Some clones in this sample may be carry-over from other donors' samples. This CDR3 is CASSQEVGSYNEQFF. The CDR3 DNA reads as TGTGCCAGCAGCCAAGAGGTGGGATCCTACAATGAGCAGTTCTTC.